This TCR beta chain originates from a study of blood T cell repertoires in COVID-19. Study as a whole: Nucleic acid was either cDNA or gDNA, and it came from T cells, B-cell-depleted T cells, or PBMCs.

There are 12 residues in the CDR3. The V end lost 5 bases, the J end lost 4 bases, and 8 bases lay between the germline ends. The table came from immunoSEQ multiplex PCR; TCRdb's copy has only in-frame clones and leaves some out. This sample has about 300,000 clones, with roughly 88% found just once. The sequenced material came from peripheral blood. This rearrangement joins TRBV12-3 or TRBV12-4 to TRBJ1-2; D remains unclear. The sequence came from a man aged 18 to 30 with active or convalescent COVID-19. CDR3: CASSTRPYGYTF. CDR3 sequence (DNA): TGTGCCAGCAGTACGAGGCCCTATGGCTACACCTTC.